One sample yielded the 20 T cell receptor beta chains listed below, sequenced in a study of CD8+ T cells in alopecia areata. Treatment in this sample: oral pan-JAK inhibitor, 5-10 mg twice daily. After isolation, RNA underwent reverse transcription to generate cDNA as the sequencing template. Profiling relied on immunoSEQ multiplex PCR, and the TCRdb table lists in-frame clones only, not all of them. The data show about 220,000 clones, under 75% seen once. The sample was CD4+ T cells sorted from blood, taken at week 4, from a patient treated with tofacitinib. Receptors originate from a human donor with alopecia areata.

The gene calls are TRBV18 and TRBJ2-1; TRBD2 is a possible D gene (5 bases). This CDR3 region has 12 residues. The germline gives CDR1 KGHSH, CDR2 LQKENI. V dropped 6 bases and J dropped 7 bases, with 10 bases sitting between them. The CDR3 DNA is TGTGCCAGCTCGTGGACTCAAAATGAGCAGTTCTTC. It specifies CASSWTQNEQFF.

The chain recombines TRBV28 with TRBJ1-6; 7 bases align to TRBD1. This CDR3 is built from 13 residues. Germline V gene data show CDR1 as MDHEN and CDR2 as SYDVKM. J lost 9 bases, V lost 8 bases, and 7 bases had no gene match. Here the CDR3 reads CASRPGGGSPLHF. DNA for the CDR3: TGTGCCAGCCGGCCAGGGGGTGGTTCACCCCTCCACTTT.

The table lists this clone with a few counts. The chain is built from TRBV15 and TRBJ2-3, with D uncertain. Trimming took 3 bases from V and 4 from J, leaving 8 bases between them. The CDR3 spans 13 residues. Germline values: CDR1 LNHNV, CDR2 YYDKDF (reference sequence). In nucleotides, the CDR3 is TGTGCCACCAGCAGCGCTAGAGCAGATACGCAGTATTTT. Amino acid sequence: CATSSARADTQYF.

This sequence joins TRBV4-3 and TRBJ2-3, with D perhaps TRBD1 or TRBD2 (5 bases each). The germline gives CDR1 LGHNA, CDR2 YSLEER. Between the trimmed V and J ends, which lost 0 bases and 2 bases, there was a span of 15 bases. This CDR3 is 17 amino acids long. The CDR3 loop reads CASSQDPARGYTDTQYF. The CDR3 DNA follows: TGCGCCAGCAGCCAAGACCCCGCCCGGGGCTACACAGATACGCAGTATTTT.

V usage is TRBV9 and J usage is TRBJ1-2; no clear D. This CDR3 region has 13 residues. CDR1 and CDR2 from the germline V gene are SGDLS and YYNGEE. V was clipped by 3 bases and J by 4 bases, with 10 bases between them. CDR3 region: CASSDAEGYGYTF. The CDR3 coding sequence is TGTGCCAGCAGCGATGCCGAGGGCTATGGCTACACCTTC.

V gene TRBV28 combines with J gene TRBJ1-5, with 8 nucleotides matching TRBD1. This CDR3 spans 16 amino acids. Trimming removed 6 bases from V and 1 base from J; junction bases left unmatched: 8. Per germline, CDR1 MDHEN and CDR2 SYDVKM. The CDR3 nucleotides are TGTGCCAGCAGGCCCGCAGGGGGCGGGAGCAATCAGCCCCAGCATTTT. It is translated as CASRPAGGGSNQPQHF.

The chain links TRBV30 to TRBJ1-5; D possibly corresponds to TRBD1 (6 bases). The germline gives CDR1 GTSNPN, CDR2 SVGIG (reference sequence). CDR3 length: 13 amino acids. V dropped 2 bases and J dropped 6 bases, with 11 bases sitting between them. CDR3 sequence: CAWSLGAAQPQHF. DNA of the CDR3: TGTGCCTGGAGTCTGGGGGCCGCTCAGCCCCAGCATTTT.

The rearrangement links TRBV6-1 to TRBJ2-3; D is uncertain. Deletions cut 8 bases from V and 10 bases from J, with 22 bases between. CDR3 length equals 14 residues. From germline, CDR1 is MNHNS and CDR2 SASEGT. The CDR3 bases are TGTGCCAGCTCCCCGGAATCGCCGGCTCGAGCGCAGTATTTT. Translation gives CASSPESPARAQYF.

This clone was counted many times. This rearrangement joins TRBV7-9 to TRBJ2-4; D uncertain. V shed 1 base and J shed 0 bases, with 10 bases lying between them. This CDR3 has 16 amino acids. Germline CDR1 reads SEHNR; CDR2 reads FQNEAQ (reference sequence). The CDR3 sequence: CASSLGAELAKNIQYF. The CDR3 DNA sequence: TGTGCCAGCAGCTTAGGGGCAGAACTAGCCAAAAACATTCAGTACTTC.

This sequence joins TRBV5-6 and TRBJ2-1, with D possibly being TRBD1 (6 bases). Trimming took 7 bases from V and 7 from J, leaving 21 bases between them. Germline V lookup: CDR1 SGHDT, CDR2 YYEEEE. The CDR3 covers 15 residues. The CDR3 region has the DNA TGTGCCAGCTTTCCCCAGGGGCCCGTGGAGAATGAGCAGTTCTTC. It is translated as CASFPQGPVENEQFF.

V usage is TRBV5-1 and J usage is TRBJ2-7; 8 nucleotides align to TRBD1. The germline CDR1 and CDR2 sequences are SGHRS and YFSETQ. CDR3 size: 15 residues. With V trimmed by 1 base and J by 5 bases, 8 bases remained unmatched. The CDR3 region has the DNA TGCGCCAGCAGCTTGCTCCCAGGGGGCATGAACGAGCAGTACTTC. This encodes CASSLLPGGMNEQYF. The full variable domain, its missing parts supplied by reference TRBV5-1 and TRBJ2-7, is KAGVTQTPRYLIKTRGQQVTLSCSPISGHRSVSWYQQTPGQGLQFLFEYFSETQRNKGNFPGRFSGRQFSNSRSEMNVSTLELGDSALYLCASSLLPGGMNEQYFGPGTRLTVT.

Of note for this clone: This CDR3 is also generated by other DNA sequences in the sample. J is TRBJ2-3 and V is TRBV11-2, with D unclear. The CDR3 is 11 amino acids. Trimming took off 2 bases at V and 6 bases at J, with 3 bases between the two ends. CDR1 is SGHAT and CDR2 is FQNNGV in the germline V gene. CDR3 DNA sequence: TGTGCCAGCAGCTTAAAGGATACGCAGTATTTT. The encoded protein is CASSLKDTQYF.

This clone has a handful of counts. The gene calls are TRBV11-1 and TRBJ2-1; D perhaps matches TRBD2 (5 bases). CDR1 is SGHAT and CDR2 is FQDESV in the germline V gene (reference sequence). This CDR3 region has 11 residues. The V end lost 5 bases, the J end lost 13 bases, and 12 bases lay between the germline ends. The CDR3 spells CASSKAAGQFF. CDR3 bases: TGTGCCAGCAGCAAAGCGGCAGGTCAGTTCTTC.

V gene TRBV30 combines with J gene TRBJ1-4; unclear D gene. Germline V gene sequence: CDR1 GTSNPN, CDR2 SVGIG (reference sequence). This CDR3 spans 12 amino acids. CDR3 sequence reads: CAVGPTNEKLFF. The DNA of the CDR3 is TGTGCGGTGGGCCCCACTAATGAAAAACTGTTTTTT.

The chain links TRBV29-1 to TRBJ1-1, with D possibly TRBD1 on 5 matching bases. The V end was cut by 6 bases, the J end by 0 bases, with 11 bases between. Germline V gene lookup returns CDR1 SQVTM and CDR2 ANQGSEA. The CDR3 is 13 amino acids. CDR3 sequence reads: CSVGRTMNTEAFF. Here the CDR3 DNA reads TGCAGCGTGGGACGGACCATGAACACTGAAGCTTTCTTT.

V usage is TRBV30 and J usage is TRBJ2-7; TRBD1 is a possible D gene (5 bases). V gave up 1 base and J gave up 1 base, with 17 bases separating them. Germline V lookup: CDR1 GTSNPN, CDR2 SVGIG (reference sequence). The CDR3 sequence is 16 residues long. The CDR3 sequence: CAWSAPYQGFSYEQYF. CDR3 nucleotides: TGTGCCTGGAGTGCCCCTTATCAGGGTTTTTCCTACGAGCAGTACTTC.

This chain links TRBV27 with TRBJ1-2, with TRBD1 identical over 7 bases. J lost 4 bases, V lost 4 bases, and 9 bases had no gene match. CDR1 and CDR2 (germline): MNHEY, SMNVEV (reference sequence). The CDR3 has 15 amino acids. The DNA of the CDR3 is TGTGCCAGCAGTTCGTCCGGGACAGTCGTCTATGGCTACACCTTC. This codes for CASSSSGTVVYGYTF.

The V and J genes are TRBV6-6 and TRBJ2-3; TRBD2 matches 10 bases. Germline V gene lookup returns CDR1 MNHNY and CDR2 SVGAGI (reference sequence). There are 16 residues in the CDR3. The V segment lost 4 bases and the J segment 2 bases; nucleotides outside the gene matches: 6. CDR3 nucleotides: TGTGCCAGCAGTTTTCTAAGCGGGGGGGTCACAGATACGCAGTATTTT. This translates into CASSFLSGGVTDTQYF.

This clone was observed a few times. This chain connects TRBV29-1 to TRBJ1-2; D gene unclear. V shed 0 bases and J shed 2 bases, with 7 bases lying between them. From germline, CDR1 is SQVTM and CDR2 ANQGSEA. CDR3 length equals 13 residues. Here the CDR3 reads CSVEDKANYGYTF. Written as DNA, the CDR3 is TGCAGCGTTGAAGACAAGGCGAACTATGGCTACACCTTC.

In its sample, this clone was seen once. This sequence joins TRBV25-1 and TRBJ2-1, with D maybe TRBD2 (6 bases). The CDR3 consists of 14 residues. CDR1 and CDR2 (germline): MGHDK, SYGVNS. V was cut by 3 bases and J by 7 bases, with 13 bases left in between. This CDR3 reads CASSDLLASNEQFF. The CDR3 DNA sequence: TGTGCCAGCAGTGATTTGCTAGCGTCGAATGAGCAGTTCTTC.